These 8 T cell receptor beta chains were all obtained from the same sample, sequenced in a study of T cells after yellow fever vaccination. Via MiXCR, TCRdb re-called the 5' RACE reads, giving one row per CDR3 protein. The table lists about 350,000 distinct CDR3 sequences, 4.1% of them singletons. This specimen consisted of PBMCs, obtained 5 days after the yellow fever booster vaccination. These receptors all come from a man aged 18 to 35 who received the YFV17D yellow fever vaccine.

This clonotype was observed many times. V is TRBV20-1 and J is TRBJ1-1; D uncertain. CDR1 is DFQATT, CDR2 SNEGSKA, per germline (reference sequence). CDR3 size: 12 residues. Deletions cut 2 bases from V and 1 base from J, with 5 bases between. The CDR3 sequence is CSARWGNTEAFF. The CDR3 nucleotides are TGCAGTGCTAGATGGGGGAACACTGAAGCTTTCTTT.

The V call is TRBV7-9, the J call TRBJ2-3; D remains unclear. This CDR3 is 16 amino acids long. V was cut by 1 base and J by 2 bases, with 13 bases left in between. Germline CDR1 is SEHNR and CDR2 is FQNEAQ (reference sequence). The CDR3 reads CASSLELSRATDTQYF. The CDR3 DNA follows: TGTGCCAGCAGCTTAGAGTTATCTCGGGCCACAGATACGCAGTATTTT.

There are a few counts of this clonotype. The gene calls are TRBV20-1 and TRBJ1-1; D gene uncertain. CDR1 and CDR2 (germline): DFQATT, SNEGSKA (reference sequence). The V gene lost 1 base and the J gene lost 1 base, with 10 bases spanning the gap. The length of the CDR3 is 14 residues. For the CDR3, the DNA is TGCAGTGCTAGAGGCGGCGGGCGGAACACTGAAGCTTTCTTT. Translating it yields CSARGGGRNTEAFF.

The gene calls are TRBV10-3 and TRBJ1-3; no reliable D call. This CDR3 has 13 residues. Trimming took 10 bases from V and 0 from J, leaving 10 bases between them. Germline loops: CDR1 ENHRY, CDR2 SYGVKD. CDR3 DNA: TGTGCCACCTACCTAGACTCTGGAAACACCATATATTTT. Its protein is CATYLDSGNTIYF.

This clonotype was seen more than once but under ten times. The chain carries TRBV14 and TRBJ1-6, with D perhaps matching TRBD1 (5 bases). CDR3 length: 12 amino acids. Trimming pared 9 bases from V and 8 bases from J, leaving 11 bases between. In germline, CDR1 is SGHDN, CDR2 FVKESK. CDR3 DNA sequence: TGTGCCAGTGGGACGGATTATTCACCCCTCCACTTT. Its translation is CASGTDYSPLHF.

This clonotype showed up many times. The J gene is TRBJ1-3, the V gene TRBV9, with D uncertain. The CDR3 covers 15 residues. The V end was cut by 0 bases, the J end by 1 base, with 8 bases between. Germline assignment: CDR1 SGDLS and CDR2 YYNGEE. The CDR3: CASSVDPTSGNTIYF. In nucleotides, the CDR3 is TGTGCCAGCAGCGTAGACCCAACTTCTGGAAACACCATATATTTT.

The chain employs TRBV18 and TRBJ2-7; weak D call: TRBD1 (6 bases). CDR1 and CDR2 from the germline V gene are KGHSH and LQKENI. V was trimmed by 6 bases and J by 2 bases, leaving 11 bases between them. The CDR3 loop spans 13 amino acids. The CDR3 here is CASSSGTTYEQYF. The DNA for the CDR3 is TGTGCCAGCTCCTCCGGGACAACCTACGAGCAGTACTTC.

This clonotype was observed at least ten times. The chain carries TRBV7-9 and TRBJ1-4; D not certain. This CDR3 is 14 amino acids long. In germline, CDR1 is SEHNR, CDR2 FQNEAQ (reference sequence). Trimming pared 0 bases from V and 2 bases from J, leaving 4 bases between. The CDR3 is CASSLASTNEKLFF. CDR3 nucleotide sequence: TGTGCCAGCAGCTTAGCCAGCACTAATGAAAAACTGTTTTTT.